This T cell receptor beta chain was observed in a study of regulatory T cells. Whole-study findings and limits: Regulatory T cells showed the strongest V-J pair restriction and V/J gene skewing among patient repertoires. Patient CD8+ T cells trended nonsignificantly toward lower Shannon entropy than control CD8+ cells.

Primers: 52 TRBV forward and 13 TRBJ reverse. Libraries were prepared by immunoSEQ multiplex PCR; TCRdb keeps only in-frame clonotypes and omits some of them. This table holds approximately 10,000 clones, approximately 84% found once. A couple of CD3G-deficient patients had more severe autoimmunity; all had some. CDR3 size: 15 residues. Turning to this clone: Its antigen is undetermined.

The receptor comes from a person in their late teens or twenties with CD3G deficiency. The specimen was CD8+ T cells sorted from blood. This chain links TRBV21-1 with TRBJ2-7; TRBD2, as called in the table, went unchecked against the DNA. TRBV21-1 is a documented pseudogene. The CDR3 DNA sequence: TGTGCCAGCAGCGTAAAACTAGCGGGAGACAACGAGCAGTACTTC. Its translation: CASSVKLAGDNEQYF.